This TCR beta chain was retrieved from a study of cytomegalovirus exposure and HLA in healthy donors. Study findings and constraints: Immune exposure information available was restricted to CMV serostatus.

The PCR employed 60 Vbeta primers together with 13 Jbeta primers. Produced via immunoSEQ multiplex PCR; TCRdb's table is partial and in-frame only. The table lists roughly 100,000 clones, under 65% of them singletons. Remarks on this clone: What it binds is unknown.

The CDR3 consists of 14 residues. Germline values: CDR1 SGHRS, CDR2 YFSETQ. Trimming shortened V by 4 bases and J by 2 bases, and 9 bases separated the two germline ends. Specimen: PBMCs. J is TRBJ2-2 and V is TRBV5-1, with unresolved D. The sequence was collected from a man in his 60s in good health and CMV-seronegative. CDR3: CASSLTINTGELFF. The CDR3 DNA sequence: TGCGCCAGCAGCCTAACTATAAACACCGGGGAGCTGTTTTTT.